These T cell receptor beta chains were read from a single sample in a study of blood T cell repertoires in COVID-19. Data came from immunoSEQ multiplex PCR; TCRdb stores just in-frame clones and leaves some out. The table shows 300,000 to 350,000 clones, with roughly 87% occurring only once. The sample comprised peripheral blood. The receptors come from an older woman with COVID-19, enrolled during active disease. Each CDR3 is given with its conserved first and last residue. The D gene is left open where the match is weak. Rows may omit the clone size; those that give it use once, few, many or a size class.

TRBV6-5	few	TRBJ1-2	TRBD1	CASNSPGQGTYGYTF	TGTGCCAGCAATAGCCCCGGACAGGGGACCTATGGCTACACCTTC
TRBV5-1	NA	TRBJ1-5	TRBD1	CASSFVTGRDHRVQPQHF	TGCGCCAGCAGCTTTGTGACAGGGCGGGACCATAGGGTGCAGCCCCAGCATTTT
TRBV6-4	few	TRBJ2-2	NA	CASSDRGTGELFF	TGTGCCAGCAGTGACCGAGGCACCGGGGAGCTGTTTTTT
TRBV28	NA	TRBJ1-2	NA	CASSLRDLRGYTF	TGTGCCAGCAGTTTAAGGGACTTGAGGGGCTACACCTTC
TRBV5-1	NA	TRBJ1-1	NA	CASSSLGGPNTEAFF	TGCGCCAGCAGCTCCTTGGGGGGACCGAACACTGAAGCTTTCTTT
TRBV28	NA	TRBJ1-2	TRBD1	CASSLWRDSIYGYTF	TGTGCCAGCAGTTTATGGAGGGACAGTATCTATGGCTACACCTTC
TRBV7-6	NA	TRBJ2-6	TRBD2	CASSIPGGGSGANVLTF	TGTGCCAGCAGCATCCCGGGAGGGGGCTCTGGGGCCAACGTCCTGACTTTC
TRBV6-5	NA	TRBJ2-1	NA	CASIKTAIGEQFF	TGTGCCAGCATTAAGACTGCTATCGGTGAGCAGTTCTTC
TRBV2	NA	TRBJ1-5	TRBD1	CASSPGQADQPQHF	TGTGCCAGCAGTCCGGGACAGGCGGATCAGCCCCAGCATTTT
TRBV10-2	NA	TRBJ1-3	NA	CASRDKMTYLGNTIYF	TGCGCCAGCCGGGACAAAATGACATACCTTGGAAACACCATATATTTT
TRBV20-1	NA	TRBJ1-1	NA	CSARQHAEAFF	TGCAGTGCTAGACAACACGCTGAAGCTTTCTTT
TRBV5-1	once	TRBJ2-3	TRBD2	CASSLGLAGGIDTQYF	TGCGCCAGCAGCTTGGGACTAGCGGGGGGGATAGATACGCAGTATTTT
TRBV5-1	NA	TRBJ2-1	TRBD2	CASSNGLVEGYNEQFF	TGCGCCAGCAGCAACGGACTAGTCGAGGGCTACAATGAGCAGTTCTTC
TRBV7-2	NA	TRBJ2-7	NA	CASSGQSPLRGDEQYF	TGTGCCAGCAGCGGCCAATCACCTCTCAGGGGTGACGAGCAGTACTTC
TRBV7-9	NA	TRBJ1-2	TRBD1	CASSTGQGYGYTF	TGTGCCAGCAGTACGGGACAGGGTTATGGCTACACCTTC
TRBV19	NA	TRBJ1-4	TRBD1	CASRHRGGGEKLFF	TGTGCCAGTAGACACAGGGGGGGTGGTGAAAAACTGTTTTTT
TRBV3-1/TRBV3-2	NA	TRBJ1-6	TRBD1	CASSPLQGAGNSPLHF	TGTGCCAGCAGCCCCCTACAGGGGGCGGGCAATTCACCCCTCCACTTT
TRBV2	NA	TRBJ2-3	NA	CASSRDSGPWDGYF	TGTGCCAGCAGTAGGGATAGCGGCCCATGGGATGGGTATTTT
TRBV5-8	NA	TRBJ2-7	NA	CASSTWGTYEQYF	TGTGCCAGCAGCACGTGGGGCACCTACGAGCAGTACTTC
TRBV4-1	once	TRBJ1-3	TRBD1	CASTLQGLPSGNTIYF	TGCGCCAGCACCTTACAGGGGCTCCCTTCTGGAAACACCATATATTTT
TRBV29-1	NA	TRBJ2-5	TRBD2	CSVARRLAGGNQETQYF	TGCAGCGTTGCGCGTCGTCTAGCGGGGGGGAACCAAGAGACCCAGTACTTC
TRBV11-2	few	TRBJ2-1	TRBD2	CASSLIRTSSYNEQFF	TGTGCCAGCAGCTTAATACGGACTAGTTCTTACAATGAGCAGTTCTTC
TRBV4-1	NA	TRBJ1-3	TRBD1	CASSQEQGLGGNTIYF	TGCGCCAGCAGCCAAGAACAGGGGTTGGGAGGAAACACCATATATTTT
TRBV14	once	TRBJ1-1	NA	CASSQDPPKGGGMNTEAFF	TGTGCCAGCAGCCAAGATCCCCCCAAAGGAGGAGGCATGAACACTGAAGCTTTCTTT
TRBV5-4	NA	TRBJ2-3	NA	CASRHPGVTDTQYF	TGTGCCAGCAGACATCCGGGAGTCACAGATACGCAGTATTTT
TRBV5-1	NA	TRBJ2-5	NA	CASSSRTAAQETQYF	TGCGCCAGCAGCTCGCGGACAGCAGCTCAAGAGACCCAGTACTTC
TRBV5-8	NA	TRBJ1-1	NA	CASSPGQPLNTEAFF	TGTGCCAGCAGCCCTGGACAGCCCCTGAACACTGAAGCTTTCTTT
TRBV28	NA	TRBJ1-4	TRBD1	CASSDRGSNEKLFF	TGTGCCAGCAGTGACAGGGGCTCTAATGAAAAACTGTTTTTT
TRBV12-5	NA	TRBJ1-1	NA	CASASGLGNTEAFF	TGTGCTAGTGCTAGTGGCTTGGGGAACACTGAAGCTTTCTTT
TRBV3-1/TRBV3-2	once	TRBJ2-3	TRBD2	CASSQDYNSGAVAQYF	TGTGCCAGCAGCCAAGATTACAATAGCGGGGCCGTTGCGCAGTATTTT
TRBV5-4	NA	TRBJ1-5	NA	CASSYRGSNQPQHF	TGTGCCAGCAGCTATAGGGGGAGCAATCAGCCCCAGCATTTT
TRBV5-6	NA	TRBJ1-4	NA	CASSLMTGTNEKLFF	TGTGCCAGCAGCCTGATGACGGGAACTAATGAAAAACTGTTTTTT
TRBV4-2	NA	TRBJ1-4	TRBD1	CASSQDGWTGRGEKLFF	TGTGCCAGCAGCCAAGATGGGTGGACAGGGAGAGGTGAAAAACTGTTTTTT
TRBV6-5	NA	TRBJ2-1	TRBD2	CASVWGGLANEQFF	TGTGCCAGCGTTTGGGGAGGACTAGCCAATGAGCAGTTCTTC
TRBV5-1	NA	TRBJ1-2	NA	CASSSEDGLLGYTF	TGCGCCAGCAGCTCAGAGGACGGACTCCTAGGCTACACCTTC
TRBV5-1	NA	TRBJ1-2	NA	CASSWAASSNYGYTF	TGCGCCAGCAGCTGGGCAGCTTCTTCCAACTATGGCTACACCTTC
TRBV9	NA	TRBJ1-6	NA	CASSVAGGVYSNSPLHF	TGTGCCAGCAGCGTAGCTGGGGGCGTCTATAGTAATTCACCCCTCCACTTT
TRBV3-1/TRBV3-2	NA	TRBJ1-4	NA	CASSQGQVRNEKLFF	TGTGCCAGCAGCCAAGGTCAGGTTAGAAATGAAAAACTGTTTTTT
TRBV11-3	NA	TRBJ2-3	NA	CASSLTRGTDTQYF	TGTGCCAGCAGTTTAACCCGGGGCACAGATACGCAGTATTTT
TRBV7-2	NA	TRBJ2-7	NA	CASSFGPGALSYEQYF	TGTGCCAGCAGCTTTGGGCCGGGAGCCCTCTCCTACGAGCAGTACTTC
TRBV4-1	once	TRBJ1-6	NA	CASSQWVTADSPLHF	TGCGCCAGCAGCCAGTGGGTAACAGCAGATTCACCCCTCCACTTT
TRBV6-5	NA	TRBJ2-7	TRBD2	CASSKRDGSYEQYF	TGTGCCAGCAGTAAGCGGGACGGCTCCTACGAGCAGTACTTC
TRBV19	NA	TRBJ2-3	TRBD2	CASTKLAGGPSDTQYF	TGTGCCAGTACCAAACTAGCGGGGGGGCCGTCAGATACGCAGTATTTT
TRBV28	NA	TRBJ1-1	TRBD1	CASRRPTGGLAEAFF	TGTGCCAGCAGACGCCCGACAGGGGGGCTCGCTGAAGCTTTCTTT
TRBV2	NA	TRBJ1-2	NA	CASSAGGGYGYTF	TGTGCCAGCAGTGCGGGGGGGGGCTATGGCTACACCTTC
TRBV6-1	NA	TRBJ1-2	NA	CASSEAWGGNYGYTF	TGTGCCAGCAGTGAAGCGTGGGGGGGGAACTATGGCTACACCTTC
TRBV27	NA	TRBJ2-5	NA	CASSAGPLEIGPQTQYF	TGTGCCAGCAGCGCAGGGCCCCTGGAAATCGGGCCGCAGACCCAGTACTTC
TRBV6-5	once	TRBJ1-1	NA	CASSYVDRNTEAFF	TGTGCCAGCAGTTACGTTGACAGGAACACTGAAGCTTTCTTT
TRBV6-6	NA	TRBJ1-1	NA	CASSPDGSRGNTEAFF	TGTGCCAGCAGCCCCGACGGGTCTAGGGGGAACACTGAAGCTTTCTTT
TRBV3-1/TRBV3-2	NA	TRBJ2-5	NA	CASSITPSQETQYF	TGTGCCAGCAGTATAACACCCTCCCAAGAGACCCAGTACTTC
TRBV3-1/TRBV3-2	NA	TRBJ2-5	TRBD2	CASSRAAGETQYF	TGTGCCAGCAGCCGGGCAGCGGGGGAGACCCAGTACTTC
TRBV6-4	NA	TRBJ1-1	TRBD1	CASSESGTGGGKWTEAFF	TGTGCCAGCAGTGAGTCCGGGACAGGGGGCGGTAAGTGGACTGAAGCTTTCTTT
TRBV11-2	NA	TRBJ1-2	TRBD1	CASSPRDRVHGYTF	TGTGCCAGCAGCCCACGGGACAGGGTGCATGGCTACACCTTC
TRBV3-1/TRBV3-2	NA	TRBJ1-1	NA	CASSHGHSNTEAFF	TGTGCCAGCAGTCATGGACACTCGAACACTGAAGCTTTCTTT
TRBV28	NA	TRBJ1-5	TRBD1	CASSLGMTGRSNQPQHF	TGTGCCAGCAGTTTAGGTATGACAGGGCGTAGCAATCAGCCCCAGCATTTT
TRBV27	NA	TRBJ2-3	TRBD2	CASSWTSGGYTDTQYF	TGTGCCAGCAGCTGGACTAGCGGGGGCTACACAGATACGCAGTATTTT
TRBV15	few	TRBJ2-7	NA	CATSPGGPYEQYF	TGTGCCACCAGCCCCGGGGGACCCTACGAGCAGTACTTC